Listed here is a single T cell receptor beta chain. This entry comes from a study of blood T cell repertoires in COVID-19. The CDR3 runs 14 residues. Germline V gene lookup returns CDR1 MNHEY and CDR2 SVGEGT. The junction had 9 bases not matched to a gene; V was cut back by 6 bases and J by 7 bases. Profiling relied on immunoSEQ multiplex PCR, and the TCRdb table lists in-frame clones only, not all of them. The table lists some 350,000 clones, under 95% of them singletons. What was sequenced was peripheral blood. The gene calls are TRBV6-2 or TRBV6-3 and TRBJ2-7; 10 bases fit TRBD2. The TCR sequence derives from a woman between 18 and 30 years old who had recovered from COVID-19. The CDR3 spells CASSIGLAAGEQYV. DNA for the CDR3: TGTGCCAGCAGCATCGGACTAGCGGCGGGGGAGCAGTACGTC.